These 24 T cell receptor beta chains were all obtained from the same sample, sequenced in a study of T cells in Graves' hyperthyroidism and ophthalmopathy. From RNA transcripts, TCR beta CDR3 regions were amplified. First-round RT-PCR of the TCR CDR3 relied on the HTBI primer set. TCRdb passed the multiplex PCR reads through MiXCR, listing each CDR3 protein once. The sample consists of roughly 300,000 distinct CDR3 sequences, over 15% of them appearing once. The source material was blood. These receptors originate from a woman aged 45-59 years with Graves' hyperthyroidism.

J is TRBJ2-3 and V is TRBV6-5, with 9 bases matching TRBD2. The trim removed 2 bases at V and 2 bases at J, leaving 5 bases unmatched. CDR1 and CDR2 (germline): MNHEY, SVGAGI. CDR3 size: 16 residues. The CDR3 reads CASSYLAGSYTDTQYF. The DNA for the CDR3 is TGTGCCAGCAGTTACCTAGCGGGATCATACACAGATACGCAGTATTTT.

The gene calls are TRBV7-2 and TRBJ2-2; D remains ambiguous. Germline V CDR1 and CDR2: SGHTA, FQGNSA. Trimming shortened V by 1 base and J by 7 bases, and 4 bases separated the two germline ends. This CDR3 spans 12 amino acids. The CDR3: CASSLGYGELFF. For the CDR3, the DNA is TGTGCCAGCAGCTTAGGGTACGGGGAGCTGTTTTTT.

Many counts were recorded for this clonotype. The chain recombines TRBV12-3 or TRBV12-4 with TRBJ2-7, with TRBD1 as a possible D gene (6 bases). V gave up 1 base and J gave up 2 bases, with 6 bases separating them. The CDR3 contains 13 residues. CDR3 residues: CASSLEGAYEQYF. Written as DNA, the CDR3 is TGTGCCAGCAGTTTAGAGGGGGCCTACGAGCAGTACTTC.

Within the sample, this clonotype is medium-sized. The CDR3 sequence is CASSGLAGGDNEQFF. The CDR3 DNA follows: TGTGCCAGCAGTGGGTTAGCGGGAGGAGACAATGAGCAGTTCTTC. The chain has TRBV2 and TRBJ2-1; 10 bases line up with TRBD2. V was clipped by 4 bases and J by 5 bases; unmatched bases: 5. The length of the CDR3 is 15 residues. Per the germline V gene, CDR1 is SNHLY and CDR2 is FYNNEI.

This clonotype has only a few counts. The rearrangement links TRBV7-9 to TRBJ2-5; D is undetermined. The germline CDR1 and CDR2 sequences are SEHNR and FQNEAQ (reference sequence). This CDR3 has 15 amino acids. V was shortened by 1 base and J by 4 bases, with 13 bases between the two germline ends. CDR3 protein: CASSLDYKDLETQYF. The CDR3 nucleotides read TGTGCCAGCAGCTTAGACTACAAAGACCTAGAGACCCAGTACTTC.

The V and J genes are TRBV3-1 and TRBJ2-2; D remains unclear. Per germline, CDR1 LGHDT and CDR2 YNNKEL (reference sequence). This CDR3 is 17 amino acids long. V was trimmed by 1 base and J by 8 bases, leaving 20 bases between them. The CDR3 region is CASSQAGELSRMGELFF. CDR3 nucleotides: TGTGCCAGCAGCCAAGCTGGAGAACTCTCACGTATGGGGGAGCTGTTTTTT. Full variable domain (rest looked up from reference TRBV3-1 and TRBJ2-2): DTAVSQTPKYLVTQMGNDKSIKCEQNLGHDTMYWYKQDSKKFLKIMFSYNNKELIINETVPNRFSPKSPDKAHLNLHINSLELGDSAVYFCASSQAGELSRMGELFFGEGSRLTVL.

As regards this clonotype: A much larger clone differs by one base, so this may be a read error. This chain connects TRBV2 to TRBJ2-2; TRBD2 is a possible D gene (5 bases). The germline V gene has CDR1 SNHLY and CDR2 FYNNEI. CDR3 length: 15 residues. CDR3 protein: CASSFSSPNTGELLF. In DNA, the CDR3 is TGTGCCAGCAGTTTCTCTAGTCCAAACACCGGGGAGCTGCTTTTT.

This clonotype was seen many times. V is TRBV30 and J is TRBJ1-2; 7 bases are shared with TRBD1. The germline V gene encodes CDR1 GTSNPN and CDR2 SVGIG (reference sequence). The CDR3 consists of 17 residues. The J segment lost 4 bases and the V segment lost 2 bases, leaving 16 bases of the junction unmatched. The CDR3 here is CAWSSSGTALIRYGYTF. CDR3 coding DNA: TGTGCCTGGAGTTCCTCCGGGACAGCATTAATTCGCTATGGCTACACCTTC.

This chain uses TRBV20-1 with TRBJ2-1, with D possibly called TRBD1 or TRBD2 (5 bases each). The CDR3 is made up of 15 amino acids. Germline CDR1 DFQATT, CDR2 SNEGSKA (reference sequence). Trimming took 1 base from V and 0 from J, leaving 10 bases between them. The CDR3 nucleotides read TGCAGTGCTAGAGGCGCTGGGGGCTCCTACAATGAGCAGTTCTTC. It is translated as CSARGAGGSYNEQFF.

This chain's CDR3 is CASSRQGVVRGYTF. The CDR3 region has the DNA TGTGCCAGCAGCAGACAGGGGGTGGTTCGTGGCTACACCTTC. This rearrangement joins TRBV7-9 to TRBJ1-2; 9 nucleotides agree with TRBD1. CDR3 size: 14 residues. The V gene's germline CDR1 is SEHNR and CDR2 FQNEAQ (reference sequence). Unmatched junction bases numbered 8, after V lost 5 bases and J lost 7 bases.

The gene calls are TRBV28 and TRBJ2-5; D is ambiguous. Germline V gene sequence: CDR1 MDHEN, CDR2 SYDVKM. Deletions cut 6 bases from V and 1 base from J, with 9 bases between. The CDR3 runs 13 residues. The CDR3 DNA is TGTGCCAGCAGCCCACTACCCCAAGAGACCCAGTACTTC. It specifies CASSPLPQETQYF.

V gene TRBV7-8 combines with J gene TRBJ2-3, with TRBD2 matching over 11 bases. There are 16 residues in the CDR3. V lost 5 bases, J lost 6 bases, and 10 bases stayed unmatched. Germline CDR1 is SGHVS and CDR2 is FQNEAQ. CDR3 DNA sequence: TGTGCCAGCAGCACCCCCGGGACTAGCGGATGGGATACGCAGTATTTT. This gives the protein CASSTPGTSGWDTQYF.

This clonotype was seen a few times. The chain is built from TRBV20-1 and TRBJ1-2, with D unclear. V was trimmed by 4 bases and J by 1 base, leaving 4 bases between them. The germline V gene has CDR1 DFQATT and CDR2 SNEGSKA (reference sequence). CDR3 size: 11 residues. The chain's CDR3 is CSANSNYGYTF. The CDR3 DNA sequence: TGCAGTGCTAACAGTAACTATGGCTACACCTTC.

This clonotype was observed at least ten times. The V gene is TRBV28, the J gene TRBJ2-7, with TRBD2 matching 9 bases. Germline CDR1 reads MDHEN; CDR2 reads SYDVKM. The trim removed 2 bases at V and 3 bases at J, leaving 2 bases unmatched. The CDR3 consists of 14 residues. For the CDR3, the DNA is TGTGCCAGCAGTTTAGTAGCGGGAGACTACGAGCAGTACTTC. This encodes CASSLVAGDYEQYF.

This clonotype showed up just a few times. The rearrangement joins TRBV6-1 to TRBJ2-7, with D perhaps TRBD1 or TRBD2 (5 bases each). CDR1 and CDR2 from the germline V gene are MNHNS and SASEGT. Trimming took 6 bases from V and 0 from J, leaving 15 bases between them. The CDR3 consists of 15 residues. The CDR3 loop reads CASRRGTLSSYEQYV. The CDR3 nucleotides are TGTGCCAGCAGGCGAGGGACCTTAAGCTCCTACGAGCAGTACGTC.

This clonotype was detected a few times. The rearrangement uses TRBV6-9 and TRBJ2-1, with TRBD2 matching 10 bases. This CDR3 has 16 residues. Looked up from germline, CDR1 is MNHGY and CDR2 is SVAAGI. With V trimmed by 3 bases and J by 5 bases, 7 bases remained unmatched. The CDR3 is CASSYDTSGINNEQFF. CDR3 in DNA: TGTGCCAGCAGTTACGACACTAGCGGGATTAACAATGAGCAGTTCTTC.

This clonotype was seen at least ten times. The chain links TRBV5-1 to TRBJ2-1; D tentatively reads TRBD1 or TRBD2 (6 bases each). The V gene lost 4 bases and the J gene lost 8 bases, with 19 bases spanning the gap. There are 15 residues in the CDR3. Germline V gene lookup returns CDR1 SGHRS and CDR2 YFSETQ. The CDR3 sequence is CASSRGGGGLDEQFF. The CDR3, as DNA: TGCGCCAGCAGCCGGGGAGGAGGGGGATTGGATGAGCAGTTCTTC.

This clonotype has just one count. The CDR3 reads CSVEDPDRRAFETQYF. Here the CDR3 DNA reads TGCAGCGTTGAAGACCCGGACAGGCGGGCCTTTGAGACCCAGTACTTC. The J gene is TRBJ2-5, the V gene TRBV29-1; TRBD1 agrees at 7 bases. The CDR3 covers 16 residues. CDR1 SQVTM and CDR2 ANQGSEA come from the germline V gene. V lost 0 bases and J lost 5; bases outside the gene matches: 12.

This chain links TRBV7-9 with TRBJ2-2, with D possibly matching TRBD1 (6 bases). CDR1 is SEHNR and CDR2 is FQNEAQ in the germline V gene (reference sequence). The CDR3 sequence is 17 residues long. V was trimmed by 5 bases and J by 7 bases, leaving 23 bases between them. The CDR3 spells CASSPGPQGWSGGELFF. The CDR3 DNA follows: TGTGCCAGCAGCCCTGGCCCCCAGGGGTGGAGTGGCGGGGAGCTGTTTTTT.

This clonotype has more than one count but fewer than ten. The chain employs TRBV20-1 and TRBJ2-1; D gene unclear. The CDR3 sequence is 15 residues long. V lost 0 bases and J 8 bases, leaving 17 bases between the germline ends. CDR1 and CDR2 (germline): DFQATT, SNEGSKA (reference sequence). The CDR3 spells CSARDLGDRIDEQFF. CDR3 DNA sequence: TGCAGTGCTAGAGATCTTGGGGATAGAATCGATGAGCAGTTCTTC.

The chain links TRBV12-3 or TRBV12-4 to TRBJ1-2; 10 nucleotides agree with TRBD1. Trimming took 6 bases from V and 7 from J; bases not matched to a gene: 5. CDR3 length equals 13 residues. The CDR3 DNA is TGTGCCAGCAGGGGACAGGGGTGGAGTGGCTACACCTTC. Translating gives CASRGQGWSGYTF.

At least ten counts were recorded for this clonotype. The chain joins TRBV5-1 to TRBJ2-1; D remains unclear. The CDR3 runs to 16 residues. Germline V lookup: CDR1 SGHRS, CDR2 YFSETQ. The V and J ends lost 0 bases and 6 bases respectively, with 16 bases between them. This CDR3 reads CASSLASLQWGNEQFF. The CDR3, as DNA: TGCGCCAGCAGCTTGGCGTCGCTCCAATGGGGCAATGAGCAGTTCTTC.

CDR3 coding DNA: TGTGCCAGTAGTGCGCGGGATGCTAACTACAATGAGCAGTTCTTC. As protein: CASSARDANYNEQFF. The chain joins TRBV19 to TRBJ2-1; D possibly corresponds to TRBD2 (6 bases). V lost 5 bases and J 3 bases, leaving 14 bases between the germline ends. The germline gives CDR1 LNHDA, CDR2 SQIVND (reference sequence). CDR3 length: 15 residues.

Many counts were recorded for this clonotype. The chain is built from TRBV18 and TRBJ2-2; 7 nucleotides align to TRBD2. V lost 4 bases to trimming and J lost 0 bases; unmatched junction nucleotides: 5. CDR1 KGHSH and CDR2 LQKENI come from the germline V gene. The CDR3 is 16 residues long. CDR3 in DNA: TGTGCCAGCTCACATTCTAGCGGATCGAACACCGGGGAGCTGTTTTTT. This sequence encodes CASSHSSGSNTGELFF.